The 12 T cell receptor beta chains listed next were all sequenced from one sample in a study of control samples from healthy donors and cancer patients. Clones were read by immunoSEQ multiplex PCR, and TCRdb kept only the in-frame ones, dropping some. The sample yields over 40,000 clones, about 88% seen once. Sequencing was carried out using PBMCs. Source of these receptors: a man between 45 and 60 years old with head and neck cancer.

V and J are TRBV6-2 or TRBV6-3 and TRBJ1-1; 7 bases agree with TRBD1. CDR3 size: 15 residues. The V gene end was trimmed by 5 bases and the J gene end by 5 bases; junction bases not matched to a gene: 11. The V gene's germline CDR1 is MNHEY and CDR2 SVGEGT. CDR3 nucleotide sequence: TGTGCCAGCAGTCATAGGACAGGCAGGTCAACTGAAGCTTTCTTT. Translation: CASSHRTGRSTEAFF.

The chain combines TRBV11-2 with TRBJ1-3, with TRBD1 matching 7 bases. Germline CDR1 reads SGHAT; CDR2 reads FQNNGV. This CDR3 is 15 amino acids long. V lost 3 bases and J lost 2; bases outside the gene matches: 4. CDR3 loop: CASSLLQGPGNTIYF. The CDR3 DNA sequence: TGTGCCAGCAGCTTGCTACAGGGGCCTGGAAACACCATATATTTT.

The chain recombines TRBV6-5 with TRBJ2-3; 12 positions match TRBD2. The CDR3 extends over 15 amino acids. V shed 6 bases, J shed 4 bases, and the junction held 5 bases outside the gene matches. CDR1 and CDR2 (germline): MNHEY, SVGAGI. The CDR3 region has the DNA TGTGCCAGCAGGCTAGCGGGGGGGCCTGCAGATACGCAGTATTTT. This translates into CASRLAGGPADTQYF.

This clone turned up a few times. The V gene is TRBV11-2, the J gene TRBJ2-3; 9 nucleotides agree with TRBD2. Germline trimming cut 2 bases from V and 0 bases from J; bases unmatched to any gene: 6. There are 17 residues in the CDR3. The germline gives CDR1 SGHAT, CDR2 FQNNGV. The CDR3 DNA is TGTGCCAGCAGCTTAAGAAGGCTAGCGGGGAGCACAGATACGCAGTATTTT. Translated: CASSLRRLAGSTDTQYF.

The chain recombines TRBV27 with TRBJ2-7; 11 positions match TRBD2. CDR1 is MNHEY and CDR2 is SMNVEV in the germline V gene (reference sequence). V lost 2 bases, J lost 5 bases, and 11 bases stayed unmatched. The CDR3 is made up of 17 amino acids. The CDR3 loop reads CASSLGASGRTGDEQYF. DNA for the CDR3: TGTGCCAGCAGTTTAGGCGCTAGCGGGAGGACGGGCGACGAGCAGTACTTC.

The chain combines TRBV24-1 with TRBJ2-2, with 7 bases matching TRBD2. The CDR3 spans 18 residues. Germline values: CDR1 KGHDR, CDR2 SFDVKD. With V trimmed by 4 bases and J by 0 bases, 10 bases remained unmatched. CDR3: CATSDSRLARANTGELFF. The CDR3 DNA follows: TGTGCCACCAGTGACTCACGACTAGCCCGCGCGAACACCGGGGAGCTGTTTTTT.

The chain joins TRBV7-3 to TRBJ1-6; D gene unclear. CDR1 and CDR2 from the germline V gene are SGHTA and FQGTGA. V dropped 5 bases and J dropped 8 bases, with 10 bases sitting between them. The CDR3 is 13 residues long. The CDR3 sequence: CASSLGRDSPLHF. CDR3 in DNA: TGTGCCAGCAGCCTCGGGAGGGATTCACCCCTCCACTTT.

The CDR3 region is CASIQGLYQPQHF. The CDR3 coding sequence is TGTGCCAGCATTCAGGGGTTATATCAGCCCCAGCATTTT. The chain uses TRBV28 and TRBJ1-5; possible D gene TRBD1, 6 bases. Germline V CDR1 and CDR2: MDHEN, SYDVKM. This CDR3 is built from 13 residues. The ends were cut back, 7 bases at V and 5 bases at J, with 12 bases in the middle.

This chain uses TRBV5-1 with TRBJ2-3; D is ambiguous. V was cut by 1 base and J by 0 bases, with 6 bases left in between. CDR1 is SGHRS, CDR2 YFSETQ, per germline. There are 14 residues in the CDR3. The CDR3 loop is CASSLPTSTDTQYF. The CDR3 nucleotides are TGCGCCAGCAGCTTGCCCACCAGCACAGATACGCAGTATTTT.

A single count supports this clone. Here the CDR3 reads CASSGVTGGASAKNIQYF. In DNA form, the CDR3 reads TGCGCCAGCAGTGGGGTGACAGGGGGCGCGTCGGCCAAAAACATTCAGTACTTC. The J gene is TRBJ2-4, the V gene TRBV10-2; 10 bases line up with TRBD1. Per germline, CDR1 WSHSY and CDR2 SAAADI. The CDR3 consists of 18 residues. The ends lost 4 bases at V and 1 base at J; junction bases unmatched: 10.

This clone was detected only a few times. The rearrangement links TRBV5-1 to TRBJ2-3; D is ambiguous. Deletions cut 4 bases from V and 6 bases from J, with 9 bases between. This CDR3 contains 12 residues. Germline CDR1 SGHRS, CDR2 YFSETQ. The chain's CDR3 is CASSDSLDTQYF. CDR3 in DNA: TGCGCCAGCAGCGACTCCTTGGATACGCAGTATTTT.

The J gene is TRBJ2-2, the V gene TRBV4-1, with TRBD2 matching over 7 bases. Germline values: CDR1 MGHRA, CDR2 YSYEKL. The length of the CDR3 is 16 residues. J gave up 6 bases and V 4 bases, and 11 bases lay outside the gene matches. CDR3 DNA: TGCGCCAGCAGCCTTTACACTAGCGAGGCCCCCGGGGAGCTGTTTTTT. It codes for CASSLYTSEAPGELFF.